This TCR beta chain was sequenced for a study of shared clonotypes between healthy human individuals. Selected positively for CCR7 and CD45RO-negative, naive CD8 cells excluded terminally differentiated effector memory CD45RA+ cells. Trimming pared 3 bases from V and 2 bases from J, leaving 11 bases between. The CDR3 has 14 amino acids. CDR1 and CDR2 from the germline V gene are SEHNR and FQNEAQ (reference sequence). The data were produced by immunoSEQ multiplex PCR, yet TCRdb's version contains in-frame clones alone and is incomplete. The sample lists about 700,000 clones; around 92% were seen once.

The sample comprised naive CD8+ T cells sorted from blood. The V and J genes are TRBV7-9 and TRBJ2-7; D is ambiguous. The receptor was derived from a man younger than 40 in good health. This CDR3 reads CASSLELRAYEQYF. CDR3 sequence (DNA): TGTGCCAGCAGCTTGGAACTCCGAGCCTACGAGCAGTACTTC.